The source of this T cell receptor beta chain is a study of T cells in Graves' hyperthyroidism and ophthalmopathy. The study's findings and limits: Blood also contained most expanded thyroid clonotypes above 0.001.

V was cut by 2 bases and J by 4 bases, with 4 bases left in between. This CDR3 is 11 amino acids long. Per germline, CDR1 DFQATT and CDR2 SNEGSKA (reference sequence). Each diagnosis was grounded in clinical symptoms, serum thyroxine and TRAb, thyroid ultrasound, and orbital computed tomography. What was amplified from RNA transcripts were TCR beta CDR3 regions. The TCR CDR3 was amplified in a first-round RT-PCR using the HTBI primer set. TCRdb recomputed calls from the multiplex PCR reads with MiXCR, one row per CDR3 protein. The sample contains roughly 500,000 distinct CDR3 sequences, about 15% of which appear only once. Many counts were recorded for this clonotype. Its matching antigen is unknown.

Sequencing was done on a sample of blood. The source is a woman aged 25 to 45 with Graves' hyperthyroidism that later progressed to Graves' ophthalmopathy. The chain links TRBV20-1 to TRBJ2-3; D not resolved. CDR3 loop: CSARPADTQYF. In DNA form, the CDR3 reads TGCAGTGCTAGACCAGCAGATACGCAGTATTTT.